A single sample gave rise to the 11 T cell receptor beta chains below, sequenced in a study of vaccination effects on CD4 cells after COVID-19. Their antigen targets remain unknown. Libraries were prepared by immunoSEQ multiplex PCR; TCRdb keeps only in-frame clonotypes and omits some of them. The sample lists about 66,000 clones, around 79% occurring once. It was after nine to eleven days of culture that CD4+ T cells were isolated. Two-dose BNT162b2 or mRNA-1273 vaccination was given to participants. The sequencing here drew on CD4+ T cells from PBMCs cultured without peptide, taken after COVID-19 vaccination. These receptors were taken from a human donor who received a COVID-19 vaccine.

The V and J genes are TRBV7-3 and TRBJ2-3; the match to TRBD1 covers 10 bases. The CDR3 is made up of 14 amino acids. V gave up 5 bases and J gave up 5 bases; unmatched junction bases: 4. Germline V CDR1 and CDR2: SGHTA, FQGTGA. This chain's CDR3 is CASSTRDRGDTQYF. CDR3 DNA: TGTGCCAGCAGCACCCGGGACAGGGGAGATACGCAGTATTTT.

The chain carries TRBV11-2 and TRBJ2-5, with 15 nucleotides matching TRBD2. Germline V gene sequence: CDR1 SGHAT, CDR2 FQNNGV. Unmatched junction bases numbered 9, after V lost 2 bases and J lost 2 bases. The CDR3 consists of 19 residues. The CDR3 loop reads CASSLWPPGTSGGQETQYF. CDR3 sequence (DNA): TGTGCCAGCAGCTTATGGCCCCCCGGGACTAGCGGGGGGCAAGAGACCCAGTACTTC.

The chain recombines TRBV18 with TRBJ2-7; 8 positions agree with TRBD1. Looked up from germline, CDR1 is KGHSH and CDR2 is LQKENI. V lost 2 bases, J lost 5 bases, and 11 bases stayed unmatched. The CDR3 is made up of 16 amino acids. DNA for the CDR3: TGTGCCAGCTCACCAACCACCGGGACAGGTCTGGACGAGCAGTACGTC. It codes for CASSPTTGTGLDEQYV.

Turning to this clone: Different DNA sequences within this sample yield the same CDR3. J is TRBJ2-5 and V is TRBV5-1; no reliable D call. CDR3 length equals 11 residues. Germline CDR1 SGHRS, CDR2 YFSETQ. V shed 1 base and J shed 2 bases, with 0 bases lying between them. The CDR3 reads CASSLQETQYF. DNA of the CDR3: TGCGCCAGCAGCTTGCAAGAGACCCAGTACTTC. Full variable domain (remainder filled in from reference TRBV5-1 and TRBJ2-5): KAGVTQTPRYLIKTRGQQVTLSCSPISGHRSVSWYQQTPGQGLQFLFEYFSETQRNKGNFPGRFSGRQFSNSRSEMNVSTLELGDSALYLCASSLQETQYFGPGTRLLVL.

This clone was seen a handful of times. The gene calls are TRBV18 and TRBJ2-1; D is possibly TRBD1 (5 bases). Deletions cut 4 bases from V and 9 bases from J, with 13 bases between. The CDR3 covers 13 residues. The germline V gene encodes CDR1 KGHSH and CDR2 LQKENI. The CDR3 protein is CASSRGLQAEQFF. The CDR3 DNA reads as TGTGCCAGCTCACGGGGCTTACAGGCTGAGCAGTTCTTC.

This clone was recorded only once. The V gene is TRBV28, the J gene TRBJ1-1; D unresolved. The CDR3 runs 14 residues. Germline V gene sequence: CDR1 MDHEN, CDR2 SYDVKM. Trimming shortened V by 0 bases and J by 1 base, and 6 bases separated the two germline ends. CDR3 sequence reads: CASSLWSANTEAFF. The CDR3 DNA reads TGTGCCAGCAGTTTATGGTCGGCGAACACTGAAGCTTTCTTT.

The gene calls are TRBV21-1 and TRBJ2-7; the table's D call TRBD1 went unverified against the DNA. TRBV21-1 is tagged as a pseudogene. The CDR3 loop spans 14 amino acids. The CDR3 reads CASYGAASSYEQYV. DNA for the CDR3: TGTGCCAGCTATGGGGCGGCCAGCTCCTACGAGCAGTACGTC.

The rearrangement joins TRBV30 to TRBJ1-3; the D is unclear. CDR1 is GTSNPN and CDR2 is SVGIG in the germline V gene (reference sequence). There are 13 residues in the CDR3. V was clipped by 3 bases and J by 1 base, with 7 bases between them. The CDR3 DNA is TGTGCCTGGAGAGAATCTTCTGGAAACACCATATATTTT. Amino acid sequence: CAWRESSGNTIYF.

This clone was seen a few times. J is TRBJ1-1 and V is TRBV5-4; 9 bases match TRBD1. The ends lost 4 bases at V and 4 bases at J; junction bases unmatched: 5. The CDR3 spans 14 residues. The germline gives CDR1 SGHNT, CDR2 YYREEE (reference sequence). CDR3 residues: CASSVGQGTTEAFF. Here the CDR3 DNA reads TGTGCCAGCAGCGTGGGACAGGGAACCACTGAAGCTTTCTTT.

The CDR3 here is CAWSPGRSAYGGYTF. The CDR3, as DNA: TGTGCCTGGAGCCCTGGGCGGTCCGCCTATGGAGGCTACACCTTC. V is TRBV30 and J is TRBJ1-2; D is unclear. Deletions cut 3 bases from V and 8 bases from J, with 22 bases between. Germline CDR1 is GTSNPN and CDR2 is SVGIG (reference sequence). This CDR3 comprises 15 residues.

The chain recombines TRBV29-1 with TRBJ2-1; no reliable D call. Germline V gene data show CDR1 as SQVTM and CDR2 as ANQGSEA. This CDR3 comprises 16 residues. The V end was cut by 5 bases, the J end by 0 bases, with 17 bases between. The CDR3 reads CSVRLGVARSYNEQFF. The CDR3, as DNA: TGCAGCGTTAGGTTAGGAGTAGCTCGCTCCTACAATGAGCAGTTCTTC.